This T cell receptor (beta chain) was observed in a study of OX40 agonist ivuxolimab in advanced cancers. The study's findings and limits: The authors also found low normalized T-cell clonal expansion in some nonresponders.

Worth noting for this clone: Its antigen is currently unknown.

The V gene end was trimmed by 5 bases and the J gene end by 2 bases; junction bases not matched to a gene: 17. The CDR3 length is 18 residues. Germline CDR1 reads SGHTA; CDR2 reads FQGNSA. Clones were sequenced by immunoSEQ multiplex PCR, and TCRdb holds only the in-frame ones, with some missing. This table holds 50,000 or so clones, around 74% found once. The sample was CD4+ or CD8+ T cells sorted from blood, taken in a trial of the OX40 agonist ivuxolimab. The V call is TRBV7-2, the J call TRBJ2-5; the match to TRBD2 covers 7 bases. The receptor was isolated from an adult with an advanced solid tumor such as melanoma, head and neck, liver or kidney cancer. The CDR3 here is CASSILAWTRSVQETQYF. The CDR3 bases are TGTGCCAGCAGCATTTTGGCGTGGACTAGATCAGTGCAAGAGACCCAGTACTTC.